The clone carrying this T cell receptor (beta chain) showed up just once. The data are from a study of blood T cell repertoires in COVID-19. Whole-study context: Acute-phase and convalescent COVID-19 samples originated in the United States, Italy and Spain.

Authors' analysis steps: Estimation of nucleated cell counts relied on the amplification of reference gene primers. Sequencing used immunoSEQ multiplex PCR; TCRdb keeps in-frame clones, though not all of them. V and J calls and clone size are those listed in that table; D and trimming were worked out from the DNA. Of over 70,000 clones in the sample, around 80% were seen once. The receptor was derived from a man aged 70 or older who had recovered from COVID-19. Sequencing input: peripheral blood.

CDR3 DNA sequence: TGCGCCAGCAGCTCCGGACTAGCGGGAGGCACAGATACGCAGTATTTT. As protein: CASSSGLAGGTDTQYF. The chain combines TRBV5-1 with TRBJ2-3; TRBD2 matches 13 bases. The germline V gene encodes CDR1 SGHRS and CDR2 YFSETQ. V trimming: 3 bases; J trimming: 1 base; junction bases outside the gene matches: 2. This CDR3 region has 16 residues.